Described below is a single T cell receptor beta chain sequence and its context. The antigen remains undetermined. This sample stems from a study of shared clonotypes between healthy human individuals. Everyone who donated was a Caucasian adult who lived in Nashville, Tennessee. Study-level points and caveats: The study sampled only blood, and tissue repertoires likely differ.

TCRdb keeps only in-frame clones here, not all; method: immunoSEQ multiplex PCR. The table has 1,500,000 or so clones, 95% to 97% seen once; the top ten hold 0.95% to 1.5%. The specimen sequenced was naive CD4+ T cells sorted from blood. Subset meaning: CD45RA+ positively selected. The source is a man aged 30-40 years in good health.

This chain's CDR3 is CASVDRGQETQYF. The CDR3 DNA follows: TGTGCCAGCGTCGACAGGGGGCAAGAGACCCAGTACTTC. This chain connects TRBV28 to TRBJ2-5; the match to TRBD1 covers 9 bases. This CDR3 contains 13 residues. Germline values: CDR1 MDHEN, CDR2 SYDVKM. Trimming took 8 bases from V and 2 from J; bases not matched to a gene: 3.